This T cell receptor beta chain comes out of a study of T-cell memory formation after mild COVID-19. Trimming removed 8 bases at V and 0 bases at J, with 11 bases between. This CDR3 region has 13 residues. Germline-derived CDR1 and CDR2 are GTSNPN and SVGIG (reference sequence). This clonotype is a singleton in its sample. TCRdb ran MiXCR on the 5' RACE reads and lists one entry per CDR3 protein. The sample lists about 150,000 distinct CDR3 sequences; 25% were seen once. This receptor was taken from an adult woman who had mild COVID-19 (a few samples of this study predate the infection). Cell type and time point are not known. Sequenced: PBMCs or a T cell subset sorted from them (not recorded which). The J gene is TRBJ1-3, the V gene TRBV30, with a tentative D call TRBD1 (5 bases). The CDR3 DNA sequence: TGTGCCGAAAGGGGCCTCTCTGGAAACACCATATATTTT. Translating it yields CAERGLSGNTIYF.